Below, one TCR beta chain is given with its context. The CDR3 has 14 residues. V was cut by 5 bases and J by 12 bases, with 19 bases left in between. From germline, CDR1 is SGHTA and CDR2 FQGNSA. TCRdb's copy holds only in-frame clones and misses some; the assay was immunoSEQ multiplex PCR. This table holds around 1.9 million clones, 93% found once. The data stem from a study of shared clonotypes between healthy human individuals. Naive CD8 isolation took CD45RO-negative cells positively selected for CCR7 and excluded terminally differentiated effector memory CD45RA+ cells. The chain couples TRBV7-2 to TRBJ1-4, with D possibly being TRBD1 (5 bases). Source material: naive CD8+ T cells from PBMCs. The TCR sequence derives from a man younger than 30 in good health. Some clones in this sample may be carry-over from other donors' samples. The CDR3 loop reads CASSGTPRSKELFF. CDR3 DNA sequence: TGTGCCAGCAGCGGGACCCCAAGGAGTAAAGAACTGTTTTTT.